This TCR beta chain was captured in a study of T cells in Graves' hyperthyroidism and ophthalmopathy (dated by TCRdb to between 2018 and 2020). Background on the whole study: Peripheral blood was sampled at the time of initial diagnosis, prior to any treatment. After blood sampling, hyperthyroidism patients were treated with methimazole at a starting dose of 30 mg daily, and ophthalmopathy patients were treated with high-dose intravenous methylprednisolone. TCR Vbeta CDR3 sequencing of 140 or so peripheral blood samples (43 ophthalmopathy, 75 hyperthyroidism and around 17 progressor patients) is reported in the paper. Thyroid tissue and blood T-cell repertoires from six Graves' hyperthyroidism patients were also compared in the study. The 75 to 100 discovery patients were divided at random into training and test sets in a 7:3 ratio. Prospective prediction of ophthalmopathy was tested in an independent validation cohort of 18 to 20 hyperthyroidism patients and 15 to 17 patients who later progressed to ophthalmopathy. To identify distinguishing TCR V-J signatures, a discovery cohort of around 100 patients was used, comprising some 45 with Graves' ophthalmopathy and around 60 with stable Graves' hyperthyroidism.

Stable Graves' hyperthyroidism was defined as the absence of progression to ophthalmopathy over 18 months of follow-up. Hyperthyroidism patients were newly diagnosed, had a disease duration of under 2 months, and were aged 18 to 65 years. Any patient with an uncontrolled infection, another autoimmune disease, pregnancy or lactation was excluded. Clinical symptoms, serum thyroxine and TRAb, thyroid ultrasound, and orbital computed tomography formed the basis for the diagnoses. PBMCs were separated from over 9 ml of fresh peripheral blood using Ficoll-Paque density gradient centrifugation. Trizol reagent was used to extract total RNA, and RNA quality was then checked on an Agilent 2100 Bioanalyzer. This clonotype was counted at least ten times. This clone's antigen is unknown. Base qualities are missing; no much larger clone stands one base away. TCR beta CDR3 regions were amplified from RNA transcripts. The TCR CDR3 was subjected to a first round of RT-PCR using the HTBI primer set and the Qiagen OneStep RT-PCR kit. Libraries were constructed in a second round of multiplex PCR, after which size selection and purification were performed. The libraries were sequenced on an Illumina HiSeq2000 using paired-end 100 bp reads. The authors' analysis ran thus. Raw data were processed with SOAPnuke, discarding reads with adapters, uncalled bases, mean Phred below 15, or no exact constant-primer or identifier match. High-quality paired reads were merged using COPE v1.2.5, and each unique nucleotide sequence was defined as a clonotype. MiTCR v1.1 was used to align the clonotypes against IMGT TRBV, TRBD and TRBJ reference segments. The analysis was restricted to V-J combinations with a frequency above 0.0001, which together covered roughly 99% of the repertoires. A TCS score was defined as the ratio of F50 (clonal expansion) to E x V (chaos), with BLOSUM62-based TCRdist applied between CDR3 peptides within each V-J. Welch's t-statistics and random forest reduced roughly 500 V-J features to roughly 13, which were used in a naive Bayes classifier (R e1071). TCRdb itself trimmed the public reads at Q25 with fastp, ran MiXCR and retained productive beta chains. Every distinct CDR3 protein forms one entry, paired with its most common genes and DNA. TCRdb, rather than the study authors, made the V and J calls. The sample has 450,000 to 600,000 distinct CDR3 sequences on record, approximately 15% of them singletons. The ten most abundant clones make up approximately 13% of the sample.

Study-wide conclusions, independent of this receptor: A model built on a 13 V-J signature distinguished ophthalmopathy from stable hyperthyroidism, reaching 85% to 90% sensitivity and about 81% specificity in cross-validation and 80%/75% in testing. Sample size was not statistically predetermined, and blinding of investigators to group allocation was not performed. Most expanded thyroid clonotypes (frequency above 0.001) were also found in blood, which suggests that blood repertoires may mirror thyroid immune responses. During validation, the model predicted progression to ophthalmopathy a median of around 6 months ahead of onset, with roughly 65% sensitivity and less than 85% specificity.

Reading from cysteine to phenylalanine, the CDR3 counts 14 amino acids. Only CDR3 DNA is held: 42 bases, read in frame from base 1. The V and J ends are trimmed by 6 bases and 5 bases, leaving 17 bases between them. Looking up the germline V gene (reference sequence) yields CDR1 DFQATT and CDR2 SNEGSKA. This clonotype originated in a woman in her forties with Graves' hyperthyroidism. Sequencing used blood. This chain joins TRBV20-1 to TRBJ2-1; the D region possibly corresponds to TRBD2 (5 bases align). This receptor has the CDR3 CSATFAAGNNEQFF. The nucleotide sequence is TGCAGTGCAACCTTTGCGGCGGGTAACAATGAGCAGTTCTTC.